This T cell receptor (beta chain) was identified during a study of technical replicates of blood from several donors (dated by TCRdb to about 2017). According to the germline V gene, CDR1 reads MNHNS and CDR2 reads SASEGT. Including cysteine and phenylalanine, the CDR3 has 14 amino acids. Just CDR3 DNA is preserved here, 42 bases in frame from base 1. The junction shows trimming of 6 bases on V and 4 bases on J, plus 13 bases between the germline ends. Library preparation employed the immunoSEQ multiplex PCR assay. TCRdb holds this immuneACCESS table with in-frame rearrangements only. Some clones are missing; in checked studies, unresolved V genes explain under half, and the rest has no known cause. This sample holds 65,000 to 80,000 clones; 95% were observed only once. The ten largest clonotypes hold about 0.27% of the sample. As for this clone: Its cognate antigen has yet to be identified. Nothing much larger sits one base from this clone, and base qualities are not available.

The source of this sequence is a human donor in good health. The V gene is TRBV6-1 and the J gene is TRBJ1-3; the D gene identity is not certain. What was sequenced was T cells isolated from PBMCs. The DNA sequence reads TGTGCCAGCAGGGTGGAGGGTGAGGGAAACACCATATATTTT. This encodes CASRVEGEGNTIYF.